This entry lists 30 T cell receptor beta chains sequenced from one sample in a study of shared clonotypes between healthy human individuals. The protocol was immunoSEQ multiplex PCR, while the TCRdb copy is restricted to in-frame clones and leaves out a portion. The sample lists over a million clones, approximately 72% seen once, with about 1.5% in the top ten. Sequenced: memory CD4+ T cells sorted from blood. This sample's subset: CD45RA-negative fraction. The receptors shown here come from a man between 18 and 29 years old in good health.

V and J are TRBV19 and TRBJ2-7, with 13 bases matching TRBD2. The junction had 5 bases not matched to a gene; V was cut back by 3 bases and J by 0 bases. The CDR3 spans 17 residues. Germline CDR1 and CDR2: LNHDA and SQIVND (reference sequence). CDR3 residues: CASSMTSGGTSSYEQYF. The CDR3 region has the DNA TGTGCCAGTAGTATGACTAGCGGGGGGACCAGCTCCTACGAGCAGTACTTC.

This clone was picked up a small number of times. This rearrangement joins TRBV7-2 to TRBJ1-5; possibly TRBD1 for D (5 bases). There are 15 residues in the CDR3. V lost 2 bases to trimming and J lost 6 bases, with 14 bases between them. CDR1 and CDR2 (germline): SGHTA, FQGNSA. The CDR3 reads CASSLRQGGSQPQHF. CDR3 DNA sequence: TGTGCCAGCAGCTTACGGCAGGGAGGGAGTCAGCCCCAGCATTTT.

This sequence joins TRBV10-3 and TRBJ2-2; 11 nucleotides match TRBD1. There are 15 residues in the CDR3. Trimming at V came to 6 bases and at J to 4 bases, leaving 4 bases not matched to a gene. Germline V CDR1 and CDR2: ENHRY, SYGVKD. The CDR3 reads CAISQGQGGTGELFF. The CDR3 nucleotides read TGTGCCATCAGCCAGGGACAGGGGGGCACCGGGGAGCTGTTTTTT.

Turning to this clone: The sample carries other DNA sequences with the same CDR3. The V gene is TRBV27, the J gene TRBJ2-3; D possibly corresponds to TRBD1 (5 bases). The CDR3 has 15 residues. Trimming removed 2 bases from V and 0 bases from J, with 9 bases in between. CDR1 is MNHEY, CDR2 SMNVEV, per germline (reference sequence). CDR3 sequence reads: CASSLKGYSTDTQYF. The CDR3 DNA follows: TGTGCCAGCAGTTTAAAGGGGTACAGCACAGATACGCAGTATTTT.

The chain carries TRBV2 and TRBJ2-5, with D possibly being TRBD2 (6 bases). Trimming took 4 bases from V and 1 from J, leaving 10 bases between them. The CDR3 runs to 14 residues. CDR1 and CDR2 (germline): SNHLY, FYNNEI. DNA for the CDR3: TGTGCCAGCAGTGGCGGGATCTCCCAAGAGACCCAGTACTTC. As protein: CASSGGISQETQYF.

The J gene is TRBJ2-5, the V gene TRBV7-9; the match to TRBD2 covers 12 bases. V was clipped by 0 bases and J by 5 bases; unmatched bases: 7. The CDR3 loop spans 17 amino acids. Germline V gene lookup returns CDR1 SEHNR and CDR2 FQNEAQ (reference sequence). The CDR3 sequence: CASSLAAPSGREETQYF. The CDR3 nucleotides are TGTGCCAGCAGCTTAGCAGCCCCTAGCGGGAGGGAGGAGACCCAGTACTTC.

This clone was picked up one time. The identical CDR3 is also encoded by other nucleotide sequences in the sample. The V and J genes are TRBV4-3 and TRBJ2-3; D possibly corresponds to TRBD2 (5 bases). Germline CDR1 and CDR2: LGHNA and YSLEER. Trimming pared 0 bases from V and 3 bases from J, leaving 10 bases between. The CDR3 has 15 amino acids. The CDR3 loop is CASSQDGGGTDTQYF. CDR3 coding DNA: TGCGCCAGCAGCCAAGATGGAGGTGGGACAGATACGCAGTATTTT.

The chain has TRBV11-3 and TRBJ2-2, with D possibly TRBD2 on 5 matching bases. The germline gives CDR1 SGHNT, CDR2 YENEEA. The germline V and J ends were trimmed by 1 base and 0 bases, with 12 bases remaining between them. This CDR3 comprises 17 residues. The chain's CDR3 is CASSLGLGLTNTGELFF. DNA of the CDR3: TGTGCCAGCAGCTTAGGGCTAGGACTCACGAACACCGGGGAGCTGTTTTTT.

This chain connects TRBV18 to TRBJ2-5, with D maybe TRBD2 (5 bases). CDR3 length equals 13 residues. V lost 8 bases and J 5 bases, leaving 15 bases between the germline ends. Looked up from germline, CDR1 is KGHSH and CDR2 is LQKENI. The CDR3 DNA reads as TGTGCCAGCCAGACCGGGATCCAGGAGACCCAGTACTTC. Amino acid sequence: CASQTGIQETQYF.

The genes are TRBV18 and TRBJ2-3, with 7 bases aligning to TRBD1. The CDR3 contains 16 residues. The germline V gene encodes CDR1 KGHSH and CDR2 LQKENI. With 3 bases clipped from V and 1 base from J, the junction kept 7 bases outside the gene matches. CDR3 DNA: TGTGCCAGCTCACCTCCGGGACAGAGGGGCACAGATACGCAGTATTTT. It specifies CASSPPGQRGTDTQYF.

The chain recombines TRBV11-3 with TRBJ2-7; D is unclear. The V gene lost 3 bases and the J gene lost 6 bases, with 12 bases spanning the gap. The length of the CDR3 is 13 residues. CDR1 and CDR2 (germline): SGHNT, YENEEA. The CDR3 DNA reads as TGTGCCAGCAGCTTTATTGACTCAGGCGAGCAGTACTTC. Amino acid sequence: CASSFIDSGEQYF. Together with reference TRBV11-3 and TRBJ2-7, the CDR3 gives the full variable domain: EAGVVQSPRYKIIEKKQPVAFWCNPISGHNTLYWYLQNLGQGPELLIRYENEEAVDDSQLPKDRFSAERLKGVDSTLKIQPAELGDSAVYLCASSFIDSGEQYFGPGTRLTVT.

CDR3 bases: TGTGCCAGCAGCCCCTTCCCCGGGACAGGGAGTTATGGCTACACCTTC. It yields the protein CASSPFPGTGSYGYTF. V is TRBV7-2 and J is TRBJ1-2; 9 bases line up with TRBD1. This CDR3 is 16 amino acids long. V trimming: 5 bases; J trimming: 5 bases; junction bases outside the gene matches: 12. CDR1 and CDR2 from the germline V gene are SGHTA and FQGNSA.

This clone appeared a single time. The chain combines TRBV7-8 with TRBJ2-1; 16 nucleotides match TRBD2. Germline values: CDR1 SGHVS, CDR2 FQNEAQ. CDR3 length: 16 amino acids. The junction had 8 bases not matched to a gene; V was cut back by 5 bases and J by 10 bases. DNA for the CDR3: TGTGCCAGCAGCACGCGGGGACTAGCGGGAGGGAACGAGCAGTTCTTC. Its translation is CASSTRGLAGGNEQFF.

For the CDR3, the DNA is TGTGCCAGCAGTTTTTACCACAGGGCTGGGGCCAACGTCCTGACTTTC. It codes for CASSFYHRAGANVLTF. This chain links TRBV7-9 with TRBJ2-6, with D possibly matching TRBD1 (6 bases). The ends were cut back, 6 bases at V and 2 bases at J, with 14 bases in the middle. The CDR3 has 16 residues. Germline values: CDR1 SEHNR, CDR2 FQNEAQ (reference sequence).

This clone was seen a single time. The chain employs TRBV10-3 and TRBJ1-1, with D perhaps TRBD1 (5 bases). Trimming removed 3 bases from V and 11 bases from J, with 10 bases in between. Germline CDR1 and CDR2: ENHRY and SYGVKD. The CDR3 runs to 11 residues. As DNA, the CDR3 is TGTGCCATCAGTGAAGAATCAGGGGCTTTCTTT. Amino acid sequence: CAISEESGAFF.

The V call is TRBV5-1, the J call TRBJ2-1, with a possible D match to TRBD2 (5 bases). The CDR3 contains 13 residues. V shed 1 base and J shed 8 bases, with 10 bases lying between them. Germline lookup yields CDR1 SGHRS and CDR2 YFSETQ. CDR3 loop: CASSLMEADEQFF. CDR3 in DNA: TGCGCCAGCAGCTTGATGGAGGCCGATGAGCAGTTCTTC.

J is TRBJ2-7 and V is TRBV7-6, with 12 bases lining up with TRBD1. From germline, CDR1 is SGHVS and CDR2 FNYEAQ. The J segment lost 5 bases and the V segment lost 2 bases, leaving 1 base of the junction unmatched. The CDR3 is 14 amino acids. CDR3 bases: TGTGCCAGCAGCTTACGGGACAGGGGGCACGAGCAGTACTTC. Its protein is CASSLRDRGHEQYF.

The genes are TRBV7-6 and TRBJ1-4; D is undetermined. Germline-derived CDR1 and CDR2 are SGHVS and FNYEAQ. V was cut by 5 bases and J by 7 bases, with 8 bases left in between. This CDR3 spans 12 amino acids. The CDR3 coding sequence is TGTGCCAGCAGCCGCCACGGTGAAAAACTGTTTTTT. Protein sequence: CASSRHGEKLFF.

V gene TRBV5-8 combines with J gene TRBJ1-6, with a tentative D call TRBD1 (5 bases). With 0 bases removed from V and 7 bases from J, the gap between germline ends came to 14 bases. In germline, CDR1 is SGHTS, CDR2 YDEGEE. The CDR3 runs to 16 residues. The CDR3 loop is CASSLGNRFQNSPLHF. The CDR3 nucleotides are TGTGCCAGCAGCTTGGGAAACAGGTTCCAGAATTCACCCCTCCACTTT.

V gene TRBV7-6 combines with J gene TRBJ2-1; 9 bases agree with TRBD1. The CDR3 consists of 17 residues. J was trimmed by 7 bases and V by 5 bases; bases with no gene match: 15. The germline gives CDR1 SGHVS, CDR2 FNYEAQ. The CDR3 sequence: CASSPGREQGAYNEQFF. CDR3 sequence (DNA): TGTGCCAGCAGCCCCGGGCGGGAACAGGGGGCGTATAATGAGCAGTTCTTC.

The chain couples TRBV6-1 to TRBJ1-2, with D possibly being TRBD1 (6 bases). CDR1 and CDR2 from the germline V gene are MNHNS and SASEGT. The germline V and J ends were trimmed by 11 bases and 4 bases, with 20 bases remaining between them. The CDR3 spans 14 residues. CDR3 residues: CAGGTGPAGYGYTF. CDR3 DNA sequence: TGTGCCGGAGGAACAGGGCCTGCGGGCTATGGCTACACCTTC.

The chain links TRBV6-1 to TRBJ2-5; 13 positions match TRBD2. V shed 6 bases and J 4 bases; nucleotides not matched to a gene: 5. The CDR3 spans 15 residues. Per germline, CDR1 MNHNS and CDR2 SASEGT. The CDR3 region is CASRLAGGGRETQYF. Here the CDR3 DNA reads TGTGCCAGCAGACTAGCGGGAGGGGGGAGAGAGACCCAGTACTTC.

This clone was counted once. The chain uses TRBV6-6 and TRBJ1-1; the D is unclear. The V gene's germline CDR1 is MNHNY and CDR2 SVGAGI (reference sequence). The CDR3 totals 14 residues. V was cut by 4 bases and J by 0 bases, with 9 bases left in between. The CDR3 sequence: CASSSITVNTEAFF. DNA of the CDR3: TGTGCCAGCAGTTCTATAACAGTGAACACTGAAGCTTTCTTT.

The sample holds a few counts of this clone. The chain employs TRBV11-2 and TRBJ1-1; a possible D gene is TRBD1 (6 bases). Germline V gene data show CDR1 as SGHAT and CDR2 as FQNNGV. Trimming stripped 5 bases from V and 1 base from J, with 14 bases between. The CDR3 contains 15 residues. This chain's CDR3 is CASSPPGAPNTEAFF. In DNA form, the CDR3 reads TGTGCCAGCAGCCCCCCGGGGGCCCCGAACACTGAAGCTTTCTTT.

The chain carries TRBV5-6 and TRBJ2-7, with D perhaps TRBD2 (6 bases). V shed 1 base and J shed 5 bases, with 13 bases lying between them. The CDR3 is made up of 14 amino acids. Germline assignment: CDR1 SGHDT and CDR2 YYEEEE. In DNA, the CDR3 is TGTGCCAGCAGCTTGTGGAGGGGAGGTCACGAGCAGTACTTC. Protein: CASSLWRGGHEQYF.

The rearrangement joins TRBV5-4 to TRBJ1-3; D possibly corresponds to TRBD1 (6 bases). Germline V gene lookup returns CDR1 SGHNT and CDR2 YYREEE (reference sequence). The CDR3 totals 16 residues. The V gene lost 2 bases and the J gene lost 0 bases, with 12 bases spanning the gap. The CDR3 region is CASSFSGHISGNTIYF. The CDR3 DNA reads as TGTGCCAGCAGCTTCTCGGGACATATCTCTGGAAACACCATATATTTT.

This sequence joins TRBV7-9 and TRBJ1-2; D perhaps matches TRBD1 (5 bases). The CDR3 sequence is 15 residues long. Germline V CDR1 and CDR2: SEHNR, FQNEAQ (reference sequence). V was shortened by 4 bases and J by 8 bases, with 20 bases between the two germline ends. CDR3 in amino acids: CASSSPGRYTKGYTF. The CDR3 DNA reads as TGTGCCAGCAGCTCCCCGGGACGGTATACGAAGGGCTACACCTTC.

This CDR3 is CASSEGDTGELFF. The CDR3 DNA reads TGTGCCAGCAGTGAGGGGGACACCGGGGAGCTGTTTTTT. The rearrangement uses TRBV2 and TRBJ2-2; possibly TRBD1 or TRBD2 for D (5 bases each). The CDR3 sequence is 13 residues long. The germline V gene has CDR1 SNHLY and CDR2 FYNNEI. Deletions cut 3 bases from V and 3 bases from J, with 5 bases between. The complete variable domain, with remaining parts taken from reference TRBV2 and TRBJ2-2, reads EPEVTQTPSHQVTQMGQEVILRCVPISNHLYFYWYRQILGQKVEFLVSFYNNEISEKSEIFDDQFSVERPDGSNFTLKIRSTKLEDSAMYFCASSEGDTGELFFGEGSRLTVL.

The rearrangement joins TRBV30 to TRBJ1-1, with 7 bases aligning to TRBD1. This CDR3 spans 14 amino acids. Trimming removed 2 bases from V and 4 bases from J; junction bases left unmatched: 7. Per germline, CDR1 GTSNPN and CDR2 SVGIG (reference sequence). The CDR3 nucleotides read TGTGCCTGGAGTAGGGGGCCACCGGCCACTGAAGCTTTCTTT. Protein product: CAWSRGPPATEAFF.

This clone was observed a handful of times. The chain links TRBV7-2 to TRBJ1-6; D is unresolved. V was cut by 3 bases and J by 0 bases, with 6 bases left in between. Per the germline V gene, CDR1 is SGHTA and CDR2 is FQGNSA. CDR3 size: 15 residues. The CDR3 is CASSFGSSYNSPLHF. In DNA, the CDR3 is TGTGCCAGCAGCTTCGGAAGCTCCTATAATTCACCCCTCCACTTT.